Each of the 29 T cell receptor beta chains below was sequenced from the same sample in a study of shared clonotypes between healthy human individuals. Some clones are missing from TCRdb's copy, which holds only in-frame ones; the method was immunoSEQ multiplex PCR. The top ten hold approximately 12% of the sample, which has 450,000 to 600,000 clones, 79% seen once. Sequences were obtained from PBMCs. The receptors shown here come from a woman between 40 and 50 years old in good health. Some clones in this sample may be carry-over from other donors' samples.

The chain joins TRBV19 to TRBJ2-7, with D perhaps TRBD2 (6 bases). This CDR3 has 15 amino acids. Looked up from germline, CDR1 is LNHDA and CDR2 is SQIVND (reference sequence). The germline V and J ends were trimmed by 2 bases and 2 bases, with 13 bases remaining between them. The CDR3 coding sequence is TGTGCCAGTAGTATAATTCAGGGAGGTCCCTACGAGCAGTACTTC. Translation gives CASSIIQGGPYEQYF.

Note on this clone: The junction and the germline gene differ at one end; a read error may be behind it. V is TRBV7-7 and J is TRBJ2-5; D gene ambiguous. The CDR3 runs 16 residues. Germline values: CDR1 SSHAT, CDR2 FNYEAQ (reference sequence). CDR3 protein: CASSLGGSLNGETQYF. CDR3 in DNA: TGTGCTAGCAGCTTAGGTGGCAGTTTAAATGGGGAGACCCAGTACTTC.

The chain uses TRBV4-1 and TRBJ2-1; D gene uncertain. Trimming cost V 1 base and J 6 bases, with 7 bases left between them. Germline loops: CDR1 MGHRA, CDR2 YSYEKL. The CDR3 extends over 13 amino acids. CDR3 DNA sequence: TGCGCCAGCAGCCAAGCCGGCCGCAATGAGCAGTTCTTC. This codes for CASSQAGRNEQFF.

The chain carries TRBV5-1 and TRBJ2-2; D is unclear. From germline, CDR1 is SGHRS and CDR2 YFSETQ. Trimming shortened V by 0 bases and J by 6 bases, and 9 bases separated the two germline ends. The CDR3 sequence is 14 residues long. CDR3: CASSLASESGELFF. The CDR3 DNA reads as TGCGCCAGCAGCTTGGCCTCTGAGTCCGGGGAGCTGTTTTTT.

The chain is built from TRBV7-8 and TRBJ2-4; 16 bases line up with TRBD2. This CDR3 has 17 amino acids. CDR1 and CDR2 from the germline V gene are SGHVS and FQNEAQ. The trim removed 6 bases at V and 7 bases at J, leaving 9 bases unmatched. The CDR3 protein is CASSRSGLAGGLNIQYF. The DNA for the CDR3 is TGTGCCAGCAGTAGATCGGGACTAGCGGGAGGGTTGAACATTCAGTACTTC.

This chain joins TRBV1 and TRBJ2-1; the table calls TRBD2, which could not be checked here. TRBV1 is deemed a pseudogene. The CDR3 contains 16 residues. The CDR3 nucleotides read TGCACCAGCAGCCAAGTTAAGGGTAGCGATTTCGATGAGCAGTTCTTC. Amino acid sequence: CTSSQVKGSDFDEQFF.

This clone was counted a few times. The chain has TRBV5-1 and TRBJ2-2; D gene uncertain. V was trimmed by 4 bases and J by 5 bases, leaving 6 bases between them. The CDR3 sequence is 12 residues long. The germline V gene encodes CDR1 SGHRS and CDR2 YFSETQ. In nucleotides, the CDR3 is TGCGCCAGCAGCCACCTAACCGGGGAGCTGTTTTTT. Protein product: CASSHLTGELFF.

In this sample, this clone turned up a few times. V gene TRBV21-1 combines with J gene TRBJ2-3; the DNA was not compared with TRBD2, the D call given in the table. TRBV21-1 is a recognized pseudogene. The CDR3 runs 14 residues. The CDR3 loop reads CASTPREGPDTQYF. CDR3 sequence (DNA): TGTGCCAGCACCCCGAGGGAGGGCCCAGATACGCAGTATTTT.

The chain carries TRBV5-1 and TRBJ2-3; unclear D gene. V lost 0 bases and J 0 bases, leaving 11 bases between the germline ends. Germline lookup yields CDR1 SGHRS and CDR2 YFSETQ. The CDR3 contains 16 residues. In DNA form, the CDR3 reads TGCGCCAGCAGCTTGGTCCCGGGCCTTAGCACAGATACGCAGTATTTT. It is translated as CASSLVPGLSTDTQYF.

Regarding this clone: A far larger clone is just one base off, so this is likely a read error. The gene calls are TRBV30 and TRBJ1-1; D is ambiguous. V was clipped by 2 bases and J by 5 bases, with 12 bases between them. Germline V gene lookup returns CDR1 GTSNPN and CDR2 SVGIG (reference sequence). CDR3 length equals 13 residues. In nucleotides, the CDR3 is TGTGCCTGGAGTATAGACGGTGGGACTGAAGCTTTCTTT. It yields the protein CAWSIDGGTEAFF.

V gene TRBV10-2 combines with J gene TRBJ2-1; D is perhaps TRBD2 (6 bases). CDR3 size: 15 residues. Germline V gives CDR1 WSHSY, CDR2 SAAADI. V was clipped by 4 bases and J by 2 bases, with 12 bases between them. CDR3 DNA: TGCGCCAGCAGTGTCGGGACTCCCGCCTACAATGAGCAGTTCTTC. Translating gives CASSVGTPAYNEQFF.

This chain uses TRBV28 with TRBJ2-2, with 9 bases lining up with TRBD2. The CDR3 loop spans 15 amino acids. The V segment lost 6 bases and the J segment 2 bases; nucleotides outside the gene matches: 4. Germline lookup yields CDR1 MDHEN and CDR2 SYDVKM. The CDR3 sequence: CASRRTSENTGELFF. The DNA for the CDR3 is TGTGCCAGCAGAAGGACTAGCGAAAACACCGGGGAGCTGTTTTTT.

V is TRBV6-4 and J is TRBJ2-1; 8 positions match TRBD2. In germline, CDR1 is MRHNA, CDR2 SNTAGT. This CDR3 comprises 14 residues. V shed 7 bases, J shed 4 bases, and the junction held 6 bases outside the gene matches. The CDR3 reads CASKPSGSYNEQFF. CDR3 in DNA: TGTGCCAGCAAGCCTAGCGGGTCTTACAATGAGCAGTTCTTC.

This chain connects TRBV7-6 to TRBJ2-1, with 10 bases matching TRBD2. This CDR3 is built from 19 residues. The ends lost 0 bases at V and 2 bases at J; junction bases unmatched: 10. Germline V gene data show CDR1 as SGHVS and CDR2 as FNYEAQ. In DNA form, the CDR3 reads TGTGCCAGCAGCTTAGCGGAGGGTAGCGGGAGGTGGACCTACAATGAGCAGTTCTTC. Its translation is CASSLAEGSGRWTYNEQFF.

The chain combines TRBV7-3 with TRBJ2-7, with 8 bases aligning to TRBD2. The CDR3 has 18 amino acids. The junction had 23 bases not matched to a gene; V was cut back by 7 bases and J by 6 bases. Per germline, CDR1 SGHTA and CDR2 FQGTGA. CDR3 loop: CASKDTPHRREVLAEQYF. The CDR3 region has the DNA TGTGCCAGCAAAGATACACCCCATCGGCGGGAGGTACTCGCCGAGCAGTACTTC.

The rearrangement links TRBV6-1 to TRBJ1-2, with D tentatively TRBD1 (5 bases). Germline lookup yields CDR1 MNHNS and CDR2 SASEGT. The CDR3 is 12 amino acids. The V and J ends lost 7 bases and 4 bases respectively, with 10 bases between them. CDR3 amino acids: CASTSGPYGYTF. DNA for the CDR3: TGTGCCAGCACCTCAGGGCCCTATGGCTACACCTTC.

This sequence joins TRBV6-1 and TRBJ1-1, with TRBD1 as a possible D gene (5 bases). This CDR3 spans 14 amino acids. Germline CDR1 is MNHNS and CDR2 is SASEGT. The V end was cut by 6 bases, the J end by 4 bases, with 15 bases between. This CDR3 reads CASSEQEEGTEAFF. Here the CDR3 DNA reads TGTGCCAGCAGCGAACAGGAGGAGGGCACTGAAGCTTTCTTT.

The genes are TRBV13 and TRBJ2-3, with D perhaps being TRBD1 or TRBD2 (5 bases each). The CDR3 is 14 residues long. CDR1 is PRHDT and CDR2 is FYEKMQ in the germline V gene (reference sequence). V was clipped by 3 bases and J by 5 bases, with 12 bases between them. CDR3 residues: CASSFGAEGDTQYF. The CDR3 nucleotides are TGTGCCAGCAGCTTCGGGGCCGAAGGAGATACGCAGTATTTT.

The CDR3 loop reads CASSLAPGVQYNEQFF. CDR3 bases: TGTGCCAGCAGCTTAGCTCCGGGAGTACAATACAATGAGCAGTTCTTC. This sequence joins TRBV7-2 and TRBJ2-1, with D possibly TRBD2 on 6 matching bases. Germline values: CDR1 SGHTA, CDR2 FQGNSA. Trimming took off 0 bases at V and 4 bases at J, with 13 bases between the two ends. The CDR3 is 16 amino acids.

The rearrangement uses TRBV7-3 and TRBJ2-1, with D possibly matching TRBD2 (6 bases). The V end lost 2 bases, the J end lost 7 bases, and 15 bases lay between the germline ends. CDR1 is SGHTA and CDR2 is FQGTGA in the germline V gene. The CDR3 sequence is 15 residues long. CDR3 region: CASSLSAGSGNEQFF. CDR3 sequence (DNA): TGTGCCAGCAGCTTATCGGCGGGATCAGGTAATGAGCAGTTCTTC.

Concerning this clone: Other DNA sequences in this specimen translate into the identical CDR3. This chain joins TRBV19 and TRBJ1-2; D not resolved. This CDR3 has 14 residues. The germline V gene encodes CDR1 LNHDA and CDR2 SQIVND (reference sequence). Trimming left V 1 base short and J 0 bases short, with 6 bases between. DNA for the CDR3: TGTGCCAGTAGTATAGGACCAGCTAACTATGGCTACACCTTC. Residues: CASSIGPANYGYTF.

The rearrangement uses TRBV2 and TRBJ1-2; tentative D call: TRBD1 (6 bases). The germline V gene encodes CDR1 SNHLY and CDR2 FYNNEI. The V and J ends lost 7 bases and 0 bases respectively, with 9 bases between them. The CDR3 runs 13 residues. The DNA for the CDR3 is TGTGCCAGCACGACAGGATCTAACTATGGCTACACCTTC. Translating it yields CASTTGSNYGYTF. The whole variable domain, filled in from reference TRBV2 and TRBJ1-2, reads EPEVTQTPSHQVTQMGQEVILRCVPISNHLYFYWYRQILGQKVEFLVSFYNNEISEKSEIFDDQFSVERPDGSNFTLKIRSTKLEDSAMYFCASTTGSNYGYTFGSGTRLTVV.

This clone has only one observation. The chain recombines TRBV5-6 with TRBJ2-4, with unresolved D. Germline loops: CDR1 SGHDT, CDR2 YYEEEE. V lost 2 bases, J lost 0 bases, and 6 bases lay in between. The CDR3 consists of 14 residues. The CDR3 bases are TGTGCCAGCAGCTTATTCCTAGCCAAAAACATTCAGTACTTC. It is translated as CASSLFLAKNIQYF.

The chain couples TRBV4-1 to TRBJ1-2, with 8 bases matching TRBD1. The V gene's germline CDR1 is MGHRA and CDR2 YSYEKL. V lost 2 bases to trimming and J lost 7 bases; unmatched junction nucleotides: 9. CDR3 length: 15 amino acids. CDR3 residues: CASSQPGGEQRGYTF. DNA of the CDR3: TGCGCCAGCAGCCAACCAGGGGGCGAACAACGTGGCTACACCTTC.

The genes are TRBV4-2 and TRBJ1-1; D gene ambiguous. V gave up 0 bases and J gave up 3 bases, with 5 bases separating them. The CDR3 has 13 amino acids. Germline loops: CDR1 LGHNA, CDR2 YNFKEQ. Here the CDR3 reads CASSQDRDTEAFF. In DNA, the CDR3 is TGTGCCAGCAGCCAAGACCGGGACACTGAAGCTTTCTTT.

The chain has TRBV28 and TRBJ1-2, with a possible D match to TRBD1 (6 bases). Trimming removed 6 bases from V and 9 bases from J, with 17 bases in between. The length of the CDR3 is 13 residues. Germline CDR1 and CDR2: MDHEN and SYDVKM. The CDR3 sequence: CASSSGDRYSYTF. DNA of the CDR3: TGTGCCAGCAGCTCAGGCGACAGGTATAGCTACACCTTC.

CDR3 bases: TGTGCCATTGGGACAGCCGGAAACACCATATATTTT. This sequence encodes CAIGTAGNTIYF. The rearrangement links TRBV10-3 to TRBJ1-3; 7 nucleotides align to TRBD1. The length of the CDR3 is 12 residues. The germline gives CDR1 ENHRY, CDR2 SYGVKD. V lost 9 bases to trimming and J lost 4 bases; unmatched junction nucleotides: 3.

This sequence joins TRBV5-8 and TRBJ2-2; D gene unclear. The CDR3 consists of 17 residues. In germline, CDR1 is SGHTS, CDR2 YDEGEE. The ends were cut back, 5 bases at V and 1 base at J, with 18 bases in the middle. CDR3 DNA: TGTGCCAGCAGTCCGATTCCGGGCGGCCGGAACACCGGGGAGCTGTTTTTT. It codes for CASSPIPGGRNTGELFF.

CDR3: CASSLLAALSYNEQFF. CDR3 coding DNA: TGTGCCAGCAGTTTACTAGCGGCCCTCTCCTACAATGAGCAGTTCTTC. The chain has TRBV28 and TRBJ2-1; 7 bases are shared with TRBD2. This CDR3 has 16 amino acids. V was pared by 2 bases and J by 0 bases, with 4 bases of the junction left unmatched. Germline CDR1 reads MDHEN; CDR2 reads SYDVKM.